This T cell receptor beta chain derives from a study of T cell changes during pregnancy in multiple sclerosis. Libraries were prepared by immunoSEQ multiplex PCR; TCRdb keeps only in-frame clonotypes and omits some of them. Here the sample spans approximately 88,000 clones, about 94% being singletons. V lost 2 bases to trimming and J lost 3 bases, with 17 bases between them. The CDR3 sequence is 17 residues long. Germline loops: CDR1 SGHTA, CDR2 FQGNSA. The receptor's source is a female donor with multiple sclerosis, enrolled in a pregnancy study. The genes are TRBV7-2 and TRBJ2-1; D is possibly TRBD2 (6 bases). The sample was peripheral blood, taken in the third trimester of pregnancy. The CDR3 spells CASSLKVSSGGYNEQFF. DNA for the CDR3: TGTGCCAGCAGCTTAAAAGTGAGTAGCGGAGGCTACAATGAGCAGTTCTTC.